This TCR beta chain was identified in a study of cytotoxic CD8 clonotypes in ibrutinib-treated CLL. Study-level information: Among the patients, over 9 presented as relapsed/refractory and about 14 as treatment-naive; around 17 showed unmutated IGHV. Productive templates per sample averaged roughly 250,000; productive rearrangements, 94,082.

Germline CDR1 reads SQVTM; CDR2 reads ANQGSEA. J gave up 5 bases and V 7 bases, and 10 bases lay outside the gene matches. The CDR3 consists of 14 residues. Profiled with immunoSEQ multiplex PCR; TCRdb holds only in-frame clones, not every one. The sample has about 70,000 clones; roughly nine tenths are singletons. Broader study findings: Starting clonality was above that of age-matched healthy donors and tracked circulating CD8+ T-cell counts.

On this clone: Its antigen is not known.

This TCR was recovered from a human donor with chronic lymphocytic leukemia. The V call is TRBV29-1, the J call TRBJ2-7, with TRBD2 identical over 11 bases. The sample consisted of PBMCs, taken after 12 months of ibrutinib treatment. The CDR3 sequence is CSAGLAGGQDEQYF. DNA of the CDR3: TGCAGCGCCGGATTAGCGGGAGGGCAAGACGAGCAGTACTTC.